The T cell receptor beta chain described here comes from a study of cytomegalovirus exposure and HLA in healthy donors. Study results and caveats: Researchers left out some V segments, among them TRBV6-2 and TRBV6-3, as indistinguishable.

Primers for the PCR totalled 60 Vbeta and 13 Jbeta. Measured with immunoSEQ multiplex PCR; TCRdb has only the in-frame clones, and not every one. The profile shows tens of thousands of clones, roughly 67% of them singletons. The germline V gene has CDR1 SGDLS and CDR2 YYNGEE. Between the trimmed V and J ends, which lost 1 base and 7 bases, there was a span of 13 bases. The length of the CDR3 is 14 residues. Regarding this clone: As yet, its antigen is unknown.

Sequenced input: PBMCs. This TCR derives from a man aged 40-50 years in good health and CMV-seropositive. This chain links TRBV9 with TRBJ2-3; perhaps TRBD1 as D (6 bases). CDR3 in amino acids: CASSVQGGLHTQYF. Written as DNA, the CDR3 is TGTGCCAGCAGCGTACAAGGGGGTCTTCATACGCAGTATTTT.